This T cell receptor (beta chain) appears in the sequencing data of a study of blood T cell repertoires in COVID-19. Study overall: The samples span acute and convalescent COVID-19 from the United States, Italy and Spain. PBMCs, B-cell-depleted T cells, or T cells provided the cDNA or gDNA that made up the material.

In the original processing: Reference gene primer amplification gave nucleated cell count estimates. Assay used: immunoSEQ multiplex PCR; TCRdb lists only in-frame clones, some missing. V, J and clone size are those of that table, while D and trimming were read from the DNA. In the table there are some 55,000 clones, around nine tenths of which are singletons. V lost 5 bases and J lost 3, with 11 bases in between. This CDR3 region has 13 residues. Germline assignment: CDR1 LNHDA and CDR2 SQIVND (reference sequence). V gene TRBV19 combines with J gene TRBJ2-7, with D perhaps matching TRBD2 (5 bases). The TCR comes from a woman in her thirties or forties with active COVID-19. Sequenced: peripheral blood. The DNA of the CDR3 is TGTGCCAGTAGTTTTCGGGAAGGCTACGAGCAGTACTTC. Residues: CASSFREGYEQYF.